The source of this T cell receptor beta chain is a study of technical replicates of blood from a handful of donors. J gave up 5 bases and V 1 base, and 7 bases lay outside the gene matches. The germline V gene has CDR1 LGHNT and CDR2 FRNRAP. The CDR3 has 16 residues. Produced via immunoSEQ multiplex PCR; TCRdb's table is partial and in-frame only. The repertoire has almost 85,000 clones, 97% of them found once; the top ten carry more than 0.15%. Sequencing input: T cells isolated from PBMCs. The chain joins TRBV12-5 to TRBJ1-5, with TRBD1 matching 8 bases. The TCR originated in a human donor in good health. Here the CDR3 reads CASGLDRGYLDQPQHF. The CDR3 DNA reads TGTGCTAGTGGTTTGGACAGGGGGTATCTGGATCAGCCCCAGCATTTT.